Following are 17 T cell receptor beta chains from one sample sequenced in a study of blood T cell repertoires in COVID-19. Clones were read by immunoSEQ multiplex PCR, and TCRdb kept only the in-frame ones, dropping some. In the table there are hundreds of thousands of clones, 65% to 85% of which are singletons. Sequencing was carried out using PBMCs or T cells enriched from blood (not recorded which). The receptors here all came from a woman in her thirties or forties who had recovered from COVID-19.

This chain uses TRBV5-6 with TRBJ1-5, with D tentatively TRBD1 (5 bases). Germline V gene data show CDR1 as SGHDT and CDR2 as YYEEEE. Trimming shortened V by 4 bases and J by 7 bases, and 15 bases separated the two germline ends. The CDR3 covers 14 residues. The CDR3 is CASSGQSGVQPQHF. The CDR3 DNA follows: TGTGCCAGCAGCGGTCAGTCGGGGGTACAGCCCCAGCATTTT.

The V and J genes are TRBV30 and TRBJ1-2, with 10 bases identical to TRBD1. This CDR3 contains 16 residues. CDR1 is GTSNPN and CDR2 is SVGIG in the germline V gene (reference sequence). V lost 4 bases to trimming and J lost 1 base; unmatched junction nucleotides: 9. The CDR3 DNA follows: TGTGCCTGGACGGGGACAGGGGTTAAGATTAACTATGGCTACACCTTC. This encodes CAWTGTGVKINYGYTF.

The chain uses TRBV3-1 (or the pseudogene TRBV3-2) and TRBJ2-1, with D possibly matching TRBD2 (6 bases). Trimming shortened V by 4 bases and J by 6 bases, and 13 bases separated the two germline ends. Germline V gene data show CDR1 as LGHDT and CDR2 as YNNKEL (reference sequence). This CDR3 contains 14 residues. CDR3 region: CASSPHVEGNEQFF. The CDR3 DNA sequence: TGTGCCAGCAGCCCCCACGTGGAGGGCAATGAGCAGTTCTTC.

The rearrangement links TRBV5-4 to TRBJ1-4; D gene ambiguous. Trimming cost V 4 bases and J 5 bases, with 15 bases left between them. CDR1 is SGHNT, CDR2 YYREEE, per germline (reference sequence). The CDR3 is 15 amino acids. The CDR3 is CASSPSSGVNEKLFF. For the CDR3, the DNA is TGTGCCAGCAGCCCGAGTTCCGGGGTGAATGAAAAACTGTTTTTT.

This clone was seen just once. The chain employs TRBV7-9 and TRBJ2-3, with no clear D. V lost 4 bases and J 4 bases, leaving 18 bases between the germline ends. This CDR3 is built from 16 residues. Germline CDR1 reads SEHNR; CDR2 reads FQNEAQ (reference sequence). The CDR3 protein is CASSWVEASRPDTQYF. In DNA form, the CDR3 reads TGTGCCAGCAGCTGGGTTGAGGCGAGTAGGCCAGATACGCAGTATTTT.

As DNA, the CDR3 is TGTGCCAGCCTCCGGGCAGGGGGCTTTGGGGAAAAACTGTTTTTT. Translating gives CASLRAGGFGEKLFF. The chain couples TRBV18 to TRBJ1-4; 8 bases are a match to TRBD1. Germline CDR1 KGHSH, CDR2 LQKENI. CDR3 length: 15 amino acids. V gave up 8 bases and J gave up 8 bases; unmatched junction bases: 13. Using reference TRBV18 and TRBJ1-4 for the parts outside the CDR3, the full variable domain is NAGVMQNPRHLVRRRGQEARLRCSPMKGHSHVYWYRQLPEEGLKFMVYLQKENIIDESGMPKERFSAEFPKEGPSILRIQQVVRGDSAAYFCASLRAGGFGEKLFFGSGTQLSVL.

The gene calls are TRBV7-9 and TRBJ1-2; 8 nucleotides agree with TRBD1. CDR1 is SEHNR and CDR2 is FQNEAQ in the germline V gene (reference sequence). The CDR3 covers 14 residues. Unmatched junction bases numbered 13, after V lost 6 bases and J lost 10 bases. For the CDR3, the DNA is TGTGCCAGCAGATTCGGACAGGGAGAGTTGTCCTACACCTTC. This codes for CASRFGQGELSYTF.

This clone was picked up one time. The chain links TRBV12-3 or TRBV12-4 to TRBJ2-1; D may be TRBD1 (5 bases). V shed 9 bases and J shed 4 bases, with 10 bases lying between them. The CDR3 is made up of 12 amino acids. CDR3 protein: CASKNRYNEQFF. The CDR3 coding sequence is TGTGCCAGTAAAAACAGGTACAATGAGCAGTTCTTC.

V gene TRBV9 combines with J gene TRBJ2-2, with a possible D match to TRBD1 (6 bases). The CDR3 is made up of 12 amino acids. V gave up 4 bases and J gave up 6 bases, with 7 bases separating them. Germline assignment: CDR1 SGDLS and CDR2 YYNGEE. CDR3 protein: CASSTGPGELFF. The DNA for the CDR3 is TGTGCCAGCAGCACAGGGCCCGGGGAGCTGTTTTTT.

The V call is TRBV19, the J call TRBJ2-5, with a tentative D call TRBD1 (5 bases). The CDR3 is 13 amino acids. CDR1 LNHDA and CDR2 SQIVND come from the germline V gene (reference sequence). V lost 5 bases to trimming and J lost 4 bases, with 11 bases between them. CDR3 region: CASSVVQGETQYF. CDR3 coding DNA: TGTGCCAGTAGTGTTGTGCAGGGAGAGACCCAGTACTTC.

The chain carries TRBV3-1 (or the pseudogene TRBV3-2) and TRBJ2-4; D perhaps matches TRBD1 (5 bases). Trimming removed 6 bases at V and 0 bases at J, with 12 bases between. The CDR3 is 15 amino acids. CDR1 and CDR2 (germline): LGHDT, YNNKEL (reference sequence). The CDR3 nucleotides are TGTGCCAGCAGTCCAGACAGTCTAGCCAAAAACATTCAGTACTTC. Translating it yields CASSPDSLAKNIQYF.

The gene calls are TRBV6-5 and TRBJ2-7; 7 bases are shared with TRBD1. The ends lost 2 bases at V and 3 bases at J; junction bases unmatched: 7. Germline CDR1 MNHEY, CDR2 SVGAGI. CDR3 size: 15 residues. The CDR3 nucleotides are TGTGCCAGCAGTTACGGCAGAGGGGGCGGCTACGAGCAGTACTTC. This codes for CASSYGRGGGYEQYF.

The V call is TRBV7-2, the J call TRBJ1-5; tentative D call: TRBD1 (6 bases). Per the germline V gene, CDR1 is SGHTA and CDR2 is FQGNSA. The CDR3 is 15 residues long. Trimming removed 5 bases from V and 7 bases from J, with 18 bases in between. The CDR3 DNA follows: TGTGCCAGCAGCCTAATGGGGGCAGAAGGACAGCCCCAGCATTTT. Its protein product is CASSLMGAEGQPQHF.

There are a few counts of this clone. This rearrangement joins TRBV25-1 to TRBJ2-3, with D perhaps TRBD2 (6 bases). Between the trimmed V and J ends, which lost 3 bases and 0 bases, there was a span of 13 bases. There are 16 residues in the CDR3. In germline, CDR1 is MGHDK, CDR2 SYGVNS. The CDR3 here is CASSDTLATSTDTQYF. The CDR3 region has the DNA TGTGCCAGCAGTGACACCCTAGCGACCAGCACAGATACGCAGTATTTT.

CDR3: CAISERGQGYEQYF. DNA of the CDR3: TGTGCCATCAGTGAGAGGGGACAGGGCTACGAGCAGTACTTC. The chain links TRBV10-3 to TRBJ2-7; TRBD1 matches at 9 bases. The ends lost 2 bases at V and 3 bases at J; junction bases unmatched: 2. The germline gives CDR1 ENHRY, CDR2 SYGVKD. The CDR3 is 14 residues long.

This sequence joins TRBV29-1 and TRBJ2-1; 7 bases are a match to TRBD1. Germline CDR1 is SQVTM and CDR2 is ANQGSEA. This CDR3 has 14 residues. V was clipped by 2 bases and J by 4 bases; unmatched bases: 5. The CDR3 nucleotides read TGCAGCGTTGAAACACGGGACAGTTACAATGAGCAGTTCTTC. Protein product: CSVETRDSYNEQFF.

The J gene is TRBJ2-2, the V gene TRBV5-1; 7 bases align to TRBD1. V shed 0 bases, J shed 7 bases, and the junction held 6 bases outside the gene matches. CDR1 SGHRS and CDR2 YFSETQ come from the germline V gene. CDR3 length: 15 amino acids. The CDR3 DNA reads TGCGCCAGCAGCTTGGAGGGGGCAAGAGGCGGGGAGCTGTTTTTT. This sequence encodes CASSLEGARGGELFF.